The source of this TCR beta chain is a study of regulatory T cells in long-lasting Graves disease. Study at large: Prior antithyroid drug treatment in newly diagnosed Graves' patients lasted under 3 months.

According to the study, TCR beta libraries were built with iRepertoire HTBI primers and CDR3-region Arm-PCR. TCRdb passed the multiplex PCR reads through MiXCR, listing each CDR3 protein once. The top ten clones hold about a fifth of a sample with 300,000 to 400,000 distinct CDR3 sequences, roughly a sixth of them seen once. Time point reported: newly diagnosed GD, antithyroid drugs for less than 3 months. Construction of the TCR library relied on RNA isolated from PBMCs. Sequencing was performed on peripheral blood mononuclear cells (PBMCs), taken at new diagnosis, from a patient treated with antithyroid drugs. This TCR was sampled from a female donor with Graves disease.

Written as DNA, the CDR3 is TGTGCCAGCAGTTACCCCCCCGGGAGGGGATGTCAGCCCCAGCATTTT. It specifies CASSYPPGRGCQPQHF. This rearrangement joins TRBV6-2 or TRBV6-3 to TRBJ1-5, with D perhaps TRBD1 (5 bases). CDR1 and CDR2 from the germline V gene are MNHEY and SVGEGT. The V gene lost 2 bases and the J gene lost 6 bases, with 17 bases spanning the gap. CDR3 length: 16 amino acids.